This TCR beta chain derives from a study of vaccination and CD4 T cells after COVID-19. Turning to the study itself: Recovered patients in the cohort numbered six men and four women, two of them Hispanic. Sampling after COVID took place at a median of 101 days (range 35 to 161) following diagnosis.

CDR1 is SEHNR and CDR2 is FQNEAQ in the germline V gene (reference sequence). The junction had 11 bases not matched to a gene; V was cut back by 1 base and J by 9 bases. This CDR3 is 17 amino acids long. TCRdb passed the PCR reads through MiXCR, listing each CDR3 protein once. The sample yields 30,000 to 40,000 distinct CDR3 sequences, more than 35% seen once. The time point is: late sampling 161 to 241 days after vaccination in three convalescent patients. The TCR sequence derives from a human donor who had recovered from COVID-19. The chain recombines TRBV7-9 with TRBJ2-1; TRBD2 matches at 11 bases. Sequencing was performed on CD4+ T cells from blood, taken about 7 months after SARS-CoV-2 vaccination. The CDR3 here is CASSLEVAGGPRGEQFF. DNA of the CDR3: TGTGCCAGCAGCTTAGAGGTAGCGGGAGGGCCGAGGGGTGAGCAGTTCTTC.